A single sample is the source of the 5 T cell receptor beta chains below, sequenced in a study of T cell responses to AZD1222 COVID-19 vaccine. The repertoire was sequenced with immunoSEQ multiplex PCR; TCRdb's copy has only in-frame clones and lacks some. The data contain 130,000 or so clones, roughly 92% of them singletons. Source: peripheral blood, taken on day 0 of AZD1222 vaccination. The receptors shown here come from an adult in good health.

V usage is TRBV19 and J usage is TRBJ1-1, with 8 bases aligning to TRBD1. The CDR3 length is 13 residues. J gave up 6 bases and V 9 bases, and 9 bases lay outside the gene matches. Germline CDR1 LNHDA, CDR2 SQIVND (reference sequence). CDR3: CASGKTGVPEAFF. As DNA, the CDR3 is TGTGCCAGCGGAAAGACAGGGGTGCCTGAAGCTTTCTTT.

This chain uses TRBV30 with TRBJ2-5; D is unclear. Germline V gene sequence: CDR1 GTSNPN, CDR2 SVGIG (reference sequence). The V end lost 2 bases, the J end lost 3 bases, and 10 bases lay between the germline ends. This CDR3 contains 13 residues. The CDR3 bases are TGTGCCTGGAGTCGTGCGAGAAAAGAGACCCAGTACTTC. Its protein product is CAWSRARKETQYF.

The J gene is TRBJ1-4, the V gene TRBV27; D uncertain. The germline V gene encodes CDR1 MNHEY and CDR2 SMNVEV (reference sequence). This CDR3 is 14 amino acids long. V lost 11 bases and J 3 bases, leaving 16 bases between the germline ends. CDR3 coding DNA: TGTGCCGCGGGCTATCCTGGGGCTAATGAAAAACTGTTTTTT. This codes for CAAGYPGANEKLFF.

The chain joins TRBV4-1 to TRBJ1-5; D gene unclear. V lost 0 bases and J lost 6, with 27 bases in between. The CDR3 totals 20 residues. The germline gives CDR1 MGHRA, CDR2 YSYEKL. The CDR3 coding sequence is TGCGCCAGCAGCCAAGAAGTTTTGGCGGGGTTTGAGGTTGGGAGTCAGCCCCAGCATTTT. Protein product: CASSQEVLAGFEVGSQPQHF.

This sequence joins TRBV18 and TRBJ1-5; tentatively, D is TRBD1 (6 bases). The CDR3 covers 14 residues. Germline V gene data show CDR1 as KGHSH and CDR2 as LQKENI. The germline V and J ends were trimmed by 3 bases and 3 bases, with 9 bases remaining between them. The CDR3: CASSPGGHNQPQHF. The CDR3 DNA reads as TGTGCCAGCTCACCGGGGGGCCACAATCAGCCCCAGCATTTT.